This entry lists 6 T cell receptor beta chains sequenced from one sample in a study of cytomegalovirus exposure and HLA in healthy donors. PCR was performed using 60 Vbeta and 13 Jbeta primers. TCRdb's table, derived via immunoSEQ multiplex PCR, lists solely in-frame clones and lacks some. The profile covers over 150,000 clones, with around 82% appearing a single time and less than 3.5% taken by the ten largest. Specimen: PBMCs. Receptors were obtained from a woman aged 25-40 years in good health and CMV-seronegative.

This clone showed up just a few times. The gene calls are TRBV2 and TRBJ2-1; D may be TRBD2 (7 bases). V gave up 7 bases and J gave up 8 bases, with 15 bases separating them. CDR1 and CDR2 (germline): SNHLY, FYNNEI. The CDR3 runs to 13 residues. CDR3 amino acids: CASMWGGRDEQFF. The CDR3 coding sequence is TGTGCCAGCATGTGGGGGGGGCGGGATGAGCAGTTCTTC.

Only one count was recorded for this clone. CDR3 protein: CASSLNRVETQYF. CDR3 coding DNA: TGTGCCAGCAGCTTGAACAGGGTAGAGACCCAGTACTTC. The rearrangement uses TRBV5-6 and TRBJ2-5; weak D call: TRBD1 (6 bases). The V and J ends lost 1 base and 4 bases respectively, with 8 bases between them. Germline-derived CDR1 and CDR2 are SGHDT and YYEEEE. The CDR3 has 13 amino acids. The whole variable domain, filled in from reference TRBV5-6 and TRBJ2-5, reads DAGVTQSPTHLIKTRGQQVTLRCSPKSGHDTVSWYQQALGQGPQFIFQYYEEEERQRGNFPDRFSGHQFPNYSSELNVNALLLGDSALYLCASSLNRVETQYFGPGTRLLVL.

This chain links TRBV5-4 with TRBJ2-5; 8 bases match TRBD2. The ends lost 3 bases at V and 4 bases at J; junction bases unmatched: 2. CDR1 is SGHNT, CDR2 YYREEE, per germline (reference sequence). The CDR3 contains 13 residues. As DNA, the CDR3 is TGTGCCAGCAGCTCGGGAGGGGGAGAGACCCAGTACTTC. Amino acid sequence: CASSSGGGETQYF.

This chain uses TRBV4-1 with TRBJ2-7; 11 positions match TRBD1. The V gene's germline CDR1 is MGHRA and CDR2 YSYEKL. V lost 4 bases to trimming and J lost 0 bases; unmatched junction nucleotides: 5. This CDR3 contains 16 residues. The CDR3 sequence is CASSRAGTGGSYEQYF. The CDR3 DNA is TGCGCCAGCAGCCGCGCCGGGACAGGGGGCTCCTACGAGCAGTACTTC.

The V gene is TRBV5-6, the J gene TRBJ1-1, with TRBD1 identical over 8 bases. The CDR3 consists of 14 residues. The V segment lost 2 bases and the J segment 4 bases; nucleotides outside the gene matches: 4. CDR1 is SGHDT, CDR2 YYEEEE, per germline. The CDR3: CASSFGQGGTEAFF. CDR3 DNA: TGTGCCAGCAGCTTCGGACAGGGTGGCACTGAAGCTTTCTTT.

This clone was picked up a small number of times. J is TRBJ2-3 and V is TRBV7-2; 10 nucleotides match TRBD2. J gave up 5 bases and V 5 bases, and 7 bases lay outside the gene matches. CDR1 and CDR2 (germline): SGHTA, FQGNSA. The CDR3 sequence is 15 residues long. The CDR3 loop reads CASSPTSGRVDTQYF. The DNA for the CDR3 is TGTGCCAGCAGCCCAACCAGCGGGAGGGTAGATACGCAGTATTTT. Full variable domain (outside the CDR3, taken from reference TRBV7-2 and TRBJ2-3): GAGVSQSPSNKVTEKGKDVELRCDPISGHTALYWYRQSLGQGLEFLIYFQGNSAPDKSGLPSDRFSAERTGGSVSTLTIQRTQQEDSAVYLCASSPTSGRVDTQYFGPGTRLTVL.